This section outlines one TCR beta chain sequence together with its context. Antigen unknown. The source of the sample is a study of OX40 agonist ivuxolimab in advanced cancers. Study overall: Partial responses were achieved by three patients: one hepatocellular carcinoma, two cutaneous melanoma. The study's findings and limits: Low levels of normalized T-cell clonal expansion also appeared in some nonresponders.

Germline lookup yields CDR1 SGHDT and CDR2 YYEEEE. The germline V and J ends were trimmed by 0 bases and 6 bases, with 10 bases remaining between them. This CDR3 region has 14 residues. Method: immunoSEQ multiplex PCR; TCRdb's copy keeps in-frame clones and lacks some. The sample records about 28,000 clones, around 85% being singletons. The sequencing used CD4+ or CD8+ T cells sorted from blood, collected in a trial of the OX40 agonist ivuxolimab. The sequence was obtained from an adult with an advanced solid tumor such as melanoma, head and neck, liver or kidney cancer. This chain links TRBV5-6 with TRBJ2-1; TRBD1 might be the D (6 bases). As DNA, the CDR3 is TGTGCCAGCAGCTTGGATACAGGGTTCAATGAGCAGTTCTTC. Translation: CASSLDTGFNEQFF.